This T cell receptor beta chain comes out of a study of response to subunit inactivated influenza vaccine (dated by TCRdb to the late 2010s). Regarding the research as a whole: Deep quantitative T cell receptor repertoire profiling was used in the study to track responses to a trivalent subunit inactivated influenza vaccine. What the work shows at the level of the full study, not this receptor alone: According to the authors, only a limited number of new T cells may be recruited by each seasonal influenza vaccination.

V lost 1 base and J lost 3 bases; the stretch between them is 11 bases long. CDR3 length: 15 amino acids, cysteine to phenylalanine. Left in the record is the CDR3 DNA by itself, 45 bases read in frame from the first base. The germline V gene specifies KGHDR as CDR1 and SFDVKD as CDR2. The library was generated by RT-PCR. The listed sequencing device is Illumina HiSeq 2500. Using fastp trimming at Q25 and MiXCR clonotype assembly, TCRdb reanalyzed the public sequencing data and kept in-frame beta chains. Rows matching on CDR3 protein sequence are summarized as one entry with the most common DNA and genes. Here the sample has some 600,000 distinct CDR3 sequences; about 14% occur a single time. The ten biggest clones cover 6% to 9.5% of the sample. This clonotype occurred a few times. It lacks a known antigen. Base qualities are not at hand, and no much larger clone is one base apart.

Sample: PBMCs from blood, taken 14 days before vaccination. In this chain, TRBV24-1 is recombined with TRBJ2-5, and the D gene may be TRBD1, 5 bases matching. The receptor comes from a man aged 50-59 years who received an inactivated influenza vaccine. Donor details come from another sample of the same person, matched by shared clones. CDR3 loop: CATSDFADSKETQYF. The nucleotide sequence is given as TGTGCCACCAGTGATTTTGCCGACAGTAAAGAGACCCAGTACTTC.